This TCR beta chain is drawn from a study of neoadjuvant anti-PD-1 for oral cavity cancer. Overall study context: Nivolumab at 3 mg/kg was mostly given biweekly, three to four doses, pre-surgery. Non-progressing patients received a fourth nivolumab dose near day 43, then surgery on days 50-56.

Time point reported: after neoadjuvant nivolumab, at surgical resection. Patients had newly diagnosed, untreated stage II-IVA oral cavity squamous cell carcinoma. This CDR3 comprises 18 residues. The germline V gene has CDR1 SGHVS and CDR2 FQNEAQ. Trimming cost V 0 bases and J 0 bases, with 17 bases left between them. Clones were sequenced by immunoSEQ multiplex PCR, and TCRdb holds only the in-frame ones, with some missing. The sample lists about 68,000 clones, about 88% seen once, with roughly 3.4% in the top ten. The TCR originated in a person between 40 and 85 years old with oral cavity squamous cell carcinoma. The sample here was PBMCs, taken after nivolumab (anti-PD-1) treatment. V gene TRBV7-8 combines with J gene TRBJ1-2; D is possibly TRBD1 (6 bases). CDR3 sequence: CASSLAYRDGLTNYGYTF. CDR3 nucleotide sequence: TGTGCCAGCAGCTTAGCCTACAGGGATGGGCTGACTAACTATGGCTACACCTTC. Combining the CDR3 with reference TRBV7-8 and TRBJ1-2 gives the whole variable domain GAGVSQSPRYKVAKRGQDVALRCDPISGHVSLFWYQQALGQGPEFLTYFQNEAQLDKSGLPSDRFFAERPEGSVSTLKIQRTQQEDSAVYLCASSLAYRDGLTNYGYTFGSGTRLTVV.